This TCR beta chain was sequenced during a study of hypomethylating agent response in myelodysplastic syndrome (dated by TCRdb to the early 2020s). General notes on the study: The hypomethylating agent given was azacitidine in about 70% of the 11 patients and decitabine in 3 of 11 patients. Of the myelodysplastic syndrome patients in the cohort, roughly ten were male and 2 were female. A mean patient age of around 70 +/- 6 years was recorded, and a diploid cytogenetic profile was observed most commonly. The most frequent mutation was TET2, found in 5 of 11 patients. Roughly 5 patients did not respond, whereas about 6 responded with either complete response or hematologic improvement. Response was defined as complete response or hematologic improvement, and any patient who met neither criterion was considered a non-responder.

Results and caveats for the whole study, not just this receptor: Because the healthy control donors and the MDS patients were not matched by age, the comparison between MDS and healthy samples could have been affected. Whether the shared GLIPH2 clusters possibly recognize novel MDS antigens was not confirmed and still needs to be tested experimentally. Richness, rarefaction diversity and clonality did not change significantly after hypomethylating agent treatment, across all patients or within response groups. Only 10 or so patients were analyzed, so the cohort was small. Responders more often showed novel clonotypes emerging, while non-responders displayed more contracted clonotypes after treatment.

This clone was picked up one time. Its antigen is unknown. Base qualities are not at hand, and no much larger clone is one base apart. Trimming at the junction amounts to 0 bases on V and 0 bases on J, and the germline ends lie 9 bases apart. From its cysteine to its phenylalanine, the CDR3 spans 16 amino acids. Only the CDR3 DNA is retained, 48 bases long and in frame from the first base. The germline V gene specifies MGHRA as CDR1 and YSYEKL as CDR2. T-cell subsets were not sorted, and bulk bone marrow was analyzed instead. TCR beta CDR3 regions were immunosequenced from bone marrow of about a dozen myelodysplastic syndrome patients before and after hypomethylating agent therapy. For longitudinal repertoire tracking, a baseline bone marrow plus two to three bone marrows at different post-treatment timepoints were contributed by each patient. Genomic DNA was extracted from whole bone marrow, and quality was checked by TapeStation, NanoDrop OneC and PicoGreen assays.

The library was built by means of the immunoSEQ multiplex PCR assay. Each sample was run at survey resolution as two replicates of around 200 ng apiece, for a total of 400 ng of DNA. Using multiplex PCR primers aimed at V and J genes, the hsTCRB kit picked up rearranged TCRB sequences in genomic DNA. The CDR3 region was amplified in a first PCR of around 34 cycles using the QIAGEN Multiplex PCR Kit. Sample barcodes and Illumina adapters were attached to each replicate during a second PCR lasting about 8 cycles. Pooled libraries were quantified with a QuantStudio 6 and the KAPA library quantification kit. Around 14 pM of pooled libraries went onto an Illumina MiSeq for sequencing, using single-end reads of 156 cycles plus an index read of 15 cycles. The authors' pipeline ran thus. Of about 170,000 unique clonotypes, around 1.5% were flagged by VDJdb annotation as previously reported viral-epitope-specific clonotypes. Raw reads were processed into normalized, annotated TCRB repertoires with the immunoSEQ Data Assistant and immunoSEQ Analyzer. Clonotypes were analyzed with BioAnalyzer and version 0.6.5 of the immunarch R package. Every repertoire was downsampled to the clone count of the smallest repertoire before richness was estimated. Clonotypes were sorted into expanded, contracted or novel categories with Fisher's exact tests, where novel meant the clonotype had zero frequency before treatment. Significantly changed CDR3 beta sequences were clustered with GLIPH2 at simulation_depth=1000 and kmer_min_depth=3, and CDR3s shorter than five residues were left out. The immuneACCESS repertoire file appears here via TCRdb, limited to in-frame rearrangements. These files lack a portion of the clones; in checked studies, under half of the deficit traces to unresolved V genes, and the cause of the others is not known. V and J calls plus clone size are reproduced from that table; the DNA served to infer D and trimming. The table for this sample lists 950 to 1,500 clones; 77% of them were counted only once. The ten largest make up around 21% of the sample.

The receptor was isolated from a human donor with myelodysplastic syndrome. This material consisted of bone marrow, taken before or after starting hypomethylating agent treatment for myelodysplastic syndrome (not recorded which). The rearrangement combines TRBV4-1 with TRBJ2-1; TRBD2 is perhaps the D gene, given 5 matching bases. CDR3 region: CASSQEDYPSYNEQFF. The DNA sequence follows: TGCGCCAGCAGCCAAGAAGACTACCCCTCCTACAATGAGCAGTTCTTC.